A selection of T cell receptor beta chains follows, all from one sample in a study of T cells in Graves' hyperthyroidism and ophthalmopathy. TCRdb re-called the multiplex PCR reads with MiXCR, one entry per CDR3 protein. The table has roughly 840,000 distinct CDR3 sequences, 38% seen once. Material for sequencing was blood. The receptors were gathered from a man between 18 and 35 years old with Graves' hyperthyroidism. The CDR3 runs from the conserved cysteine through the conserved F or W. Each record gives: V gene, clone size, D gene, J gene, CDR3 DNA, CDR3 protein. A D gene is named only where the DNA matches it firmly. Only some rows state a clone size, as once, few, many or a class for expanded clones.

TRBV9	few	.	TRBJ1-3	TGTGCCAGCAGCGTATGGGATACGGTTGAAGGAAACACCATATATTTT	CASSVWDTVEGNTIYF
TRBV13	few	.	TRBJ2-7	TGTGCCAGCAGCTTCTGGGTAAGCTCCTACGAGCAGTACTTC	CASSFWVSSYEQYF
TRBV2	many	.	TRBJ2-7	TGTGCCAGCAGTGAACAGGCCCACGAGCAGTACTTC	CASSEQAHEQYF
TRBV2	many	.	TRBJ2-7	TGTGCCAGCAGTGAAGCGATCGGGAGTGAGCAGTACTTC	CASSEAIGSEQYF
TRBV5-4	many	.	TRBJ2-5	TGTGCCAGCAGTCTCGGCGGCTTTCAAGAGACCCAGTACTTC	CASSLGGFQETQYF
TRBV9	.	.	TRBJ2-2	TGTGCCAGCAGCGTAGACATTGTTGGCGGGGAGCTGTTTTTT	CASSVDIVGGELFF
TRBV2	.	TRBD2	TRBJ2-5	TGTGCCAGTTTGTCTCGGGAGGCCCAGTACTTC	CASLSREAQYF
TRBV12-5	.	.	TRBJ1-2	TGTGCTAGTGGTTTGCCTGGGACCGAGTGGGAGTATGGCTACACCTTC	CASGLPGTEWEYGYTF
TRBV5-1	few	.	TRBJ1-2	TGCGCCAGCAGCTTGACGTTGGGGGCGGAAGGCTATGGCTACACCTTC	CASSLTLGAEGYGYTF
TRBV5-4	.	TRBD2	TRBJ2-1	TGTGCCAGCAGCTTGGGACTAGCCTCCTACAATGAGCAGTTCTTC	CASSLGLASYNEQFF
TRBV2	.	.	TRBJ2-2	TGTGCCAGCAGCCATGCCACCGGGCCAGCTAACACCGGGGAGCTGTTTTTT	CASSHATGPANTGELFF
TRBV5-1	few	.	TRBJ1-4	TGCGCCAGCAGCTTGTCTGGGGACCGGGAAAAACTGTTTTTT	CASSLSGDREKLFF
TRBV20-1	.	TRBD1	TRBJ1-5	TGCAGTGCTAGGGCCTCCCAGGGGGGTCAGCCCCAGCATTTT	CSARASQGGQPQHF
TRBV4-1	few	.	TRBJ1-5	TGCGCCAGCAGCCAAGGTCCCTCGTCGCAGCCCCAGCATTTT	CASSQGPSSQPQHF
TRBV24-1	many	.	TRBJ1-1	TGTGCCACCAGTGATTTTAGAGGCACTGAAGCTTTCTTT	CATSDFRGTEAFF
TRBV25-1	.	TRBD1	TRBJ1-6	TGTGCCAGCGCAAGGGACAGTTTAGGGAATTCACCCCTCCACTTT	CASARDSLGNSPLHF
TRBV2	few	TRBD1	TRBJ1-6	TGTGCCAGCATCTATGACTCCGGGACAGGGTCCTCACCCCTCCACTTT	CASIYDSGTGSSPLHF